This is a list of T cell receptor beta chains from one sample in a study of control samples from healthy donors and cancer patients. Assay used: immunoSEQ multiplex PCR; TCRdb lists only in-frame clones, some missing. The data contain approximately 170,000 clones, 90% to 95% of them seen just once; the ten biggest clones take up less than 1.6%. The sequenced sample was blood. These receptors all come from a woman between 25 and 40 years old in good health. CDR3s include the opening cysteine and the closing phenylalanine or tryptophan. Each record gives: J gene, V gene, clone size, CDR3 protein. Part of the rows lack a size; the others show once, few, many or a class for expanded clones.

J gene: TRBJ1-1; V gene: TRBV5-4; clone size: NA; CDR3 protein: CASSTDWNTEAFF
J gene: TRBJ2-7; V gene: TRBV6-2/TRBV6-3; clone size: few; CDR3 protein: CASSLGLAGAYEQYF
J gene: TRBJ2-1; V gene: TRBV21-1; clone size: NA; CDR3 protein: CASSKVFGTGCSYNEQFF
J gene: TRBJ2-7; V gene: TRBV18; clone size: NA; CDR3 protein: CASSRTTGGYEQYF
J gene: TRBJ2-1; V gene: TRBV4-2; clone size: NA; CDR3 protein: CASSQDLGTGGNEQFF
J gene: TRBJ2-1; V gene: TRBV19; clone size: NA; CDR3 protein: CASSMGAGAGSYNEQFF
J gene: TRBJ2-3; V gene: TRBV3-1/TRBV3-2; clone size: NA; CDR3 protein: CASSPNGGAADTQYF
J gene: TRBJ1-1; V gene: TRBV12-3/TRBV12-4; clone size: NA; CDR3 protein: CASRRRGDTEAFF
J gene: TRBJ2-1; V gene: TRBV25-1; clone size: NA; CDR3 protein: CASSEGPTGGSYNEQFF
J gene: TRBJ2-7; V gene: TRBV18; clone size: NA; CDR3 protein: CASSPRRDRVSDGSYEQYF
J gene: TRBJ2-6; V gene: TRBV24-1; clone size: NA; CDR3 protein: CATSDGSGANVLTF
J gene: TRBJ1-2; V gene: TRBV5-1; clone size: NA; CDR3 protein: CASSFGYGYTF
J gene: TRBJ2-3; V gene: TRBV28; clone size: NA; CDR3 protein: CASSKWESTDTQYF
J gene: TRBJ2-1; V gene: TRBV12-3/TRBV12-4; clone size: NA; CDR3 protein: CASNQSPYNEQFF
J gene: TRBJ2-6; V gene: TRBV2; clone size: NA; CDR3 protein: CASRGTGVPSGANVLTF
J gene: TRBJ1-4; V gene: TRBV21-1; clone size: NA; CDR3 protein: CASSKGGDFNEKLFF
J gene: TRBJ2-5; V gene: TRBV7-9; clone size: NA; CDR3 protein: CASSPIVETQYF
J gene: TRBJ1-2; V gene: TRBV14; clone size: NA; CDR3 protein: CASSQVIGISGYTF
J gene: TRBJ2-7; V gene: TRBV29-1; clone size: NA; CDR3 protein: CSVERLAGAYEQYF
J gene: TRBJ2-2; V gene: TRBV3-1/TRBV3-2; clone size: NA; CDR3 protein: CASSQDQGVGGELFF
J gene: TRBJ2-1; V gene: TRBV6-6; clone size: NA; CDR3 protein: CASRLAGGPDEQFF
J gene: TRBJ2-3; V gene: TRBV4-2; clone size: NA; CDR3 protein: CASSQGAGAPTDTQYF
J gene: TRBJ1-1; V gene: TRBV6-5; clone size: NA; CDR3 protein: CASSYSGTVNTEAFF
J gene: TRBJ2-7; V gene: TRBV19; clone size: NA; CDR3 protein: CASSLGSGSTHEQYF
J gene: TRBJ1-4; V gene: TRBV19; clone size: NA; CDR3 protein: CASSIGRGNEKLFF
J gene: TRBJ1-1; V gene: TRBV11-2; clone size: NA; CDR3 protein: CASSLVMNTEAFF
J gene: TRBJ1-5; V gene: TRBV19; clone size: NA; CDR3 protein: CASSDARDQPQHF
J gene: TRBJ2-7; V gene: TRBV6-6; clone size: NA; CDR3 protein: CASNRDYEQYF
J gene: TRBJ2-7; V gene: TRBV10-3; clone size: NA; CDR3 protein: CANPGFSYEQYF
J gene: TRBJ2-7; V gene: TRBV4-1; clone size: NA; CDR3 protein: CASSQAGEQYF
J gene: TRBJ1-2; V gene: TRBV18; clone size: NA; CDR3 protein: CASSQGNYGYTF
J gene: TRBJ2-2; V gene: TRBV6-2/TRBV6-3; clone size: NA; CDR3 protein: CASSQGAGTGELFF
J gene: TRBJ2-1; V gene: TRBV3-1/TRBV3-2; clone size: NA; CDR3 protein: CASSPGPYNYNEQFF
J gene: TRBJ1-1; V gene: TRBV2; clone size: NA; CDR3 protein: CASSSQGTNTEAFF
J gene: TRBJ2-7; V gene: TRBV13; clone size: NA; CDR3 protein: CASSRVGTSNYEQYF
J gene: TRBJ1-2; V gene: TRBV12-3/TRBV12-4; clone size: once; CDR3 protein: CASSLAGLGGYTF
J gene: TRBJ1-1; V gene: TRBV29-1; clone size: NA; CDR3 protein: CSVVRGVTEAFF
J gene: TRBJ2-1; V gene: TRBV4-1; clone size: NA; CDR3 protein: CASSQGSGGSHYNEQFF
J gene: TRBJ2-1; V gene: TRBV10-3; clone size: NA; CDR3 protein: CAISGIASSYNEQFF
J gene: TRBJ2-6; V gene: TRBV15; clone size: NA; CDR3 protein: CATSRDRDSGANVLTF
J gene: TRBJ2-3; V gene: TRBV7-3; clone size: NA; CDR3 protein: CASSLTGTGTDTQYF
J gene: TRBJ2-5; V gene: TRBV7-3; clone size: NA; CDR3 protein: CASSLGTGLQETQYF
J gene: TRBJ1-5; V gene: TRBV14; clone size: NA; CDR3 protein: CASSLYSNQPQHF
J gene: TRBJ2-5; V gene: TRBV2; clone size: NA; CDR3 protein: CASSEIRGANQETQYF
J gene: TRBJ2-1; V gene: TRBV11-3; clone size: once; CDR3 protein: CASSSGTASEGEQFF
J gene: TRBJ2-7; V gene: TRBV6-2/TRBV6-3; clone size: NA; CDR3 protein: CASSSAGYEQYF
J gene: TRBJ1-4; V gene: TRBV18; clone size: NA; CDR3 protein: CASSRDSEKLFF
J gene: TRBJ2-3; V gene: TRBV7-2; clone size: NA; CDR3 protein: CASSWTSGDTDTQYF
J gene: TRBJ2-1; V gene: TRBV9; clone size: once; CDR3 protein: CASSVEGSGGANEQFF
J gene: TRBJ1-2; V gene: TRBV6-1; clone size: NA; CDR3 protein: CASSELGGDGYTF
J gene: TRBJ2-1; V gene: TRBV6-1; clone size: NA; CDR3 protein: CASSVSGGGPYNEQFF
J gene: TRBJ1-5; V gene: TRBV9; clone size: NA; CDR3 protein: CASSVELQVGPQHF
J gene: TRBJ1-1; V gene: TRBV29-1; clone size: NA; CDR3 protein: CSVAWATPWGAFF
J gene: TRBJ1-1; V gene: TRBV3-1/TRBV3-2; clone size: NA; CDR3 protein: CASSQDLEGAAFF
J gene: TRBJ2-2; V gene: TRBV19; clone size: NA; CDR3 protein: CASTRGEASGIGELFF
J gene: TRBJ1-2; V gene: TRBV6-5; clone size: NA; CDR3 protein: CASRRGEYGYTF
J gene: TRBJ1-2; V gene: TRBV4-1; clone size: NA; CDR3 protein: CASSRQDLSYGYTF
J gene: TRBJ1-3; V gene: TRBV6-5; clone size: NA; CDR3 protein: CASSYGTGGNTIYF
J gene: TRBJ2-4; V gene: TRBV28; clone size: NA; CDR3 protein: CASSFVSLAKNIQYF
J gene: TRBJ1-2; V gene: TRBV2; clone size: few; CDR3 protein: CASSLQGANGYTF